This note documents a single T cell receptor (beta chain) sequence. The antigen is undetermined. The Oncomine TCR Beta short-read assay was what sequenced the DNA obtained from cultured CD4+ T cells. MiXCR, run by TCRdb on the PCR reads, gives a single entry per CDR3 protein. The top ten hold 30% to 40% of the sample, which has more than 9,000 distinct CDR3 sequences, 50% to 70% seen once. Germline CDR1 and CDR2: ENHRY and SYGVKD. The CDR3 sequence is 15 residues long. V was pared by 2 bases and J by 7 bases, with 5 bases of the junction left unmatched. The treatment denotes: approximately nine-day PBMC culture with coronavirus spike peptide pools or control peptides (ViraFEST assay). Convalescent patients tested SARS-CoV-2 PCR positive from March to December 2020, before Alpha, Beta and Delta emerged. This sample is part of a study of vaccination and CD4 T cells after COVID-19. Whole-study findings and limits: Median numbers of SARS-CoV-2-reactive clonotypes increased from around 19 to 38 (not a significant change).

The sequenced sample was CD4+ T cells from blood, cultured in vitro. This chain connects TRBV10-3 to TRBJ2-1, with TRBD2 identical over 10 bases. The receptor was derived from a human donor who had recovered from COVID-19. The CDR3 nucleotides are TGTGCCATCAGTGAGAGTACTAGCGGGACGAATGAGCAGTTCTTC. It translates to CAISESTSGTNEQFF.